These T cell receptor beta chains were read from a single sample in a study of blood T cell repertoires in COVID-19. The method was immunoSEQ multiplex PCR; TCRdb's version includes in-frame clones alone and lacks a portion of them. The sample carries fewer than 300,000 clones, over 65% recorded once. Material for sequencing was peripheral blood. All receptors come from a woman between 65 and 79 years old with active or convalescent COVID-19. The CDR3 runs from the conserved cysteine through the conserved F or W. A D gene is named only where the DNA matches it firmly. Expanded clones get a size class; other rows say once, few or many, or leave the size out.

V gene	D gene	J gene	clone size	CDR3 DNA	CDR3 protein
TRBV3-1/TRBV3-2	-	TRBJ2-7	-	TGTGCCAGCACCCAAGGGGGGGTCCTGTATGAGCAGTACTTC	CASTQGGVLYEQYF
TRBV3-1/TRBV3-2	TRBD1	TRBJ2-4	-	TGTGCCCCTACCACCGGGACAGGGAACATTCAGTACTTC	CAPTTGTGNIQYF
TRBV6-2/TRBV6-3	-	TRBJ1-2	once	TGTGCCAGCAGTTACCCTATGAGGAATCGGGGCTACACCTTC	CASSYPMRNRGYTF
TRBV6-5	TRBD1	TRBJ1-3	-	TGTGCCAGCAGTTACTCGACAGGGACAGGGACTGACACCATATATTTT	CASSYSTGTGTDTIYF
TRBV7-2	-	TRBJ1-3	-	TGTGCCAGCAGCTTTTCAGGGGCAGCTGGAAACACCATATATTTT	CASSFSGAAGNTIYF
TRBV9	-	TRBJ1-2	-	TGTGCCAGCAGCCCCTACAGGGAGCATGGCTACACCTTC	CASSPYREHGYTF
TRBV12-5	-	TRBJ2-7	-	TGTGCTAGTGGTTTGGGACAGGCAACCTACGAGCAGTACTTC	CASGLGQATYEQYF
TRBV5-6	-	TRBJ1-2	-	TGTGCCAGCAGCTCAGTCCCTGACTATGGCTACACCTTC	CASSSVPDYGYTF
TRBV29-1	TRBD1	TRBJ1-4	-	TGCAGCACAATTGGGGACAGGGAAGGCGGTGAAAAACTGTTTTTT	CSTIGDREGGEKLFF
TRBV28	TRBD1	TRBJ1-6	-	TGTGCCAGCACCGCTGGGACAGGCGCCCTTAGCTCCTATAATTCACCCCTCCACTTT	CASTAGTGALSSYNSPLHF
TRBV4-1	TRBD2	TRBJ2-1	few	TGCGCCAGCAGCCAAGAATCCCTAGCGGGAGGCCGGGATGAGCAGTTCTTC	CASSQESLAGGRDEQFF
TRBV5-4	TRBD1	TRBJ1-2	once	TGTGCCAGCAGCTTGGCTAGGACAGGGTTTGGCTACACCTTC	CASSLARTGFGYTF
TRBV5-6	TRBD2	TRBJ2-1	-	TGTGCCAGCAGCTCAAACGGCGGGGGGGCCAATTATAATGAGCAGTTCTTC	CASSSNGGGANYNEQFF
TRBV5-4	TRBD2	TRBJ2-7	once	TGTGCCAGCAGCTTCGGACTAGGGAACTACGAGCAGTACTTC	CASSFGLGNYEQYF
TRBV9	-	TRBJ2-1	-	TGTGCCAGCAGCACCCGGGGGGCCTCCTACAATGAGCAGTTCTTC	CASSTRGASYNEQFF
TRBV10-3	TRBD2	TRBJ2-5	-	TGTGCCATCAGCGGACTAGCGGGGGCCGAGACCCAGTACTTC	CAISGLAGAETQYF
TRBV19	TRBD1	TRBJ2-7	-	TGTGCCAGTAGTATCCCGCCCGGGACAGGGGGGATCTACGAGCAGTACTTC	CASSIPPGTGGIYEQYF
TRBV9	TRBD2	TRBJ2-7	-	TGTGCCAGCAGCGTAGCGGGGGGTAGCTCCTACGAGCAGTACTTC	CASSVAGGSSYEQYF
TRBV3-1/TRBV3-2	-	TRBJ1-5	-	TGTGCCAGCAGCCAACTTAACAACCCAAATCAGCCCCAGCATTTT	CASSQLNNPNQPQHF
TRBV6-5	-	TRBJ2-2	-	TGTGCCCGCAGGGGGTGGGGGGTCGACACCGGAGAGCTGTTTTTT	CARRGWGVDTGELFF
TRBV9	TRBD2	TRBJ2-3	-	TGTGCCAGCAGCGTAGATGTAGCGGGGTCTGCAGATACGCAGTATTTT	CASSVDVAGSADTQYF
TRBV6-5	-	TRBJ1-1	-	TGTGCCAGCAGTTACTCGTACGGTCGAGAAGCTTTCTTT	CASSYSYGREAFF
TRBV20-1	TRBD2	TRBJ2-1	few	TGCAGTGCTAGTGTACTAGCGGGAGGGCCGAGTATCCATGAGCAGTTCTTC	CSASVLAGGPSIHEQFF
TRBV18	TRBD1	TRBJ1-2	-	TGTGCCAGCTCACCTCTCGAGGACAGGGGGCTTTCGAACACCTTC	CASSPLEDRGLSNTF
TRBV10-2	-	TRBJ1-1	few	TGCGCCAGCAGTGATTACAGGGTAATGAACACTGAAGCTTTCTTT	CASSDYRVMNTEAFF
TRBV6-6	-	TRBJ1-2	-	TGTGCCAGCAGTCAAAGCCCGACAGGTGCCACGACGGGCCACACCTTC	CASSQSPTGATTGHTF
TRBV3-1/TRBV3-2	TRBD2	TRBJ2-3	-	TGTGCCAGCAGCCAGCCACTAGCGGGGGGTCGAGATACGCAGTATTTT	CASSQPLAGGRDTQYF
TRBV28	-	TRBJ2-1	-	TGTGCCAGCAGCCGGGACTGGAACTACAATGAGCAGTTCTTC	CASSRDWNYNEQFF
TRBV15	-	TRBJ2-4	-	TGTGCCACCAGCGGGGCAGGGTGGGTGGCCAAAAACATTCAGTACTTC	CATSGAGWVAKNIQYF
TRBV12-3/TRBV12-4	-	TRBJ2-7	-	TGTGCCAGCAGTTTAGTCCTCAAGGCGGGGCAGTACTTC	CASSLVLKAGQYF
TRBV10-2	TRBD2	TRBJ2-1	-	TGCGCCAGCATCCCCGGGACTAGCGGGAGACCTGAGCAGTTCTTC	CASIPGTSGRPEQFF
TRBV5-1	-	TRBJ2-2	-	TGCGCCAGCAGCTTGGAAGCAATGAACACCGGGGAGCTGTTTTTT	CASSLEAMNTGELFF
TRBV19	TRBD1	TRBJ1-2	-	TGTGCCAGCACGAAGAGGACAGGGGATGGCTACACCTTC	CASTKRTGDGYTF
TRBV3-1/TRBV3-2	TRBD2	TRBJ2-1	-	TGTGCCAGCAGCCAGCTAGCGGGACCGTCCTACAATGAGCAGTTCTTC	CASSQLAGPSYNEQFF
TRBV19	TRBD1	TRBJ1-6	few	TGTGCCGTACAGGGGGAAAATTCACCCCTCCACTTT	CAVQGENSPLHF
TRBV25-1	-	TRBJ1-2	-	TGTGCCAGCAGTGATCAAATAGGGGGATACTATGGCTACACCTTC	CASSDQIGGYYGYTF
TRBV2	TRBD1	TRBJ1-5	-	TGTGCCAGCGGGCTTACAGGGGGGAACAATCAGCCCCAGCATTTT	CASGLTGGNNQPQHF
TRBV9	TRBD2	TRBJ2-7	-	TGTGCCAGCAGCGTCGATAGCGGGAGCTACGAGCAGTACTTC	CASSVDSGSYEQYF
TRBV27	-	TRBJ1-5	-	TGTGCCAGCAGTTTATCAGGGGGCAATCAGCCCCAGCATTTT	CASSLSGGNQPQHF
TRBV28	-	TRBJ1-1	-	TGTGCCAGCTATACCTACAGGGACACTGAAGCTTTCTTT	CASYTYRDTEAFF
TRBV5-1	-	TRBJ2-3	-	TGCGCCAGCAGCCGCCGGGGAGAACTTCGCACAGATACGCAGTATTTT	CASSRRGELRTDTQYF
TRBV7-3	-	TRBJ1-2	once	TGTGCCAGCAGCTTGGGGAGGGGCTATGGCTACACCTTC	CASSLGRGYGYTF
TRBV10-3	-	TRBJ1-2	few	TGTGCCATCAGTGCAGGAAAAGGCGAGGGCTATGGCTACACCTTC	CAISAGKGEGYGYTF
TRBV5-4	TRBD1	TRBJ2-7	-	TGTGCCAGCAGCCGGGACAGGGGAGGCGAGCAGTACTTC	CASSRDRGGEQYF
TRBV7-2	-	TRBJ1-2	-	TGTGCCAGCAGCTTATCTGGCTTATATGGCTACACCTTC	CASSLSGLYGYTF
TRBV7-2	TRBD2	TRBJ2-3	once	TGTGCCAGCAGCTCCCCGACTAGCGGGACGGGAGATACGCAGTATTTT	CASSSPTSGTGDTQYF
TRBV7-9	-	TRBJ1-1	-	TGTGCCAGCAGCTTACAGGACACAGATGAAAAAGCTTTCTTT	CASSLQDTDEKAFF
TRBV19	-	TRBJ2-7	-	TGTGCCAGTAGTCCACGCGGGTCCTACGAGCAGTACTTC	CASSPRGSYEQYF
TRBV28	-	TRBJ2-7	-	TGTGCCAGCAGTTTACTTACAGACCTAAAAGTCACCTTC	CASSLLTDLKVTF
TRBV7-2	TRBD2	TRBJ2-4	-	TGTGCCAGCAGCCCCAGGACTAGCGGGACCCTCGGGGACATTCAGTACTTC	CASSPRTSGTLGDIQYF
TRBV6-2/TRBV6-3	TRBD1	TRBJ2-7	-	TGTGCCAGCAGTCGACAGGGGAGCTACGAGCAGTACTTC	CASSRQGSYEQYF
TRBV5-5	-	TRBJ1-5	-	TGTGCCAGCAGCTTGGTGGGGGCAGGGAATCAGCCCCAGCATTTT	CASSLVGAGNQPQHF
TRBV11-2	-	TRBJ1-4	-	TGTGCCAGCAGCCCGAGAGGGATAGACGAAAAACTGTTTTTT	CASSPRGIDEKLFF
TRBV7-6	TRBD2	TRBJ2-7	-	TGTGCCAGCAGCTTAGCGCCTAGCGGGAGGCTAGAGGGGATCGAGCAGTACTTC	CASSLAPSGRLEGIEQYF
TRBV10-2	-	TRBJ2-3	-	TGCGCCAGCAGTGAACCACAGGGAACTACGCAGTATTTT	CASSEPQGTTQYF
TRBV7-2	-	TRBJ2-5	-	TGTGCCAGCAGCTTAGTAGCAGCGGAGGGGCAGACCCAGTACTTC	CASSLVAAEGQTQYF
TRBV6-2/TRBV6-3	-	TRBJ1-1	-	TGTGCCAGCAGTTACCGGGGACAAACTGAAGCTTTCTTT	CASSYRGQTEAFF